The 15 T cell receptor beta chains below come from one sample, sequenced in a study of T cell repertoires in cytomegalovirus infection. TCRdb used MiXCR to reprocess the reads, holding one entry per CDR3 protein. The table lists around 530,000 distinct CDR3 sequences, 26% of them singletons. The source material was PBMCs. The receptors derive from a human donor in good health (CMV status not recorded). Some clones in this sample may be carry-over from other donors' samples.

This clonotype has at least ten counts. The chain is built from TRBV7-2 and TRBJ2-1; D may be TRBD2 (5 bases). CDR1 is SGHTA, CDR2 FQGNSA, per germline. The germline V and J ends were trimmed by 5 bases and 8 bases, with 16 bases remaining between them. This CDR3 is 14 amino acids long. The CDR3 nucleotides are TGTGCCAGCAGCATAAGACCCACCGGGGATGAGCAGTTCTTC. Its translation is CASSIRPTGDEQFF.

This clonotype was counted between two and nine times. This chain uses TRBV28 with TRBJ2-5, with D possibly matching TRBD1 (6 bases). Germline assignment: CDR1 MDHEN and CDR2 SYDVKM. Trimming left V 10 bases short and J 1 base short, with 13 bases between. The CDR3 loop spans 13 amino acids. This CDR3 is CATSDSSQETQYF. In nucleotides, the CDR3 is TGTGCCACCTCGGACAGTAGCCAAGAGACCCAGTACTTC.

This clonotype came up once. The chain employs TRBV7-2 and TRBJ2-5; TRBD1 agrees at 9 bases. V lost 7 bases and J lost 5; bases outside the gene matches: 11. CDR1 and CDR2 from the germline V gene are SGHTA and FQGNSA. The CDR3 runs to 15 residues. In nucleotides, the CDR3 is TGTGCCAGCAACCATCCGGGGACAGGGCGGGAGACCCAGTACTTC. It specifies CASNHPGTGRETQYF.

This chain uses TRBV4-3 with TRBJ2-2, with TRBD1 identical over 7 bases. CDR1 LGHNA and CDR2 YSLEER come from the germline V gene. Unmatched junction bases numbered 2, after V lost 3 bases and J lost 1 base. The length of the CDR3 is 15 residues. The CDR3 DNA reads TGCGCCAGCAGCCAGAGGACAGGGAACACCGGGGAGCTGTTTTTT. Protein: CASSQRTGNTGELFF.

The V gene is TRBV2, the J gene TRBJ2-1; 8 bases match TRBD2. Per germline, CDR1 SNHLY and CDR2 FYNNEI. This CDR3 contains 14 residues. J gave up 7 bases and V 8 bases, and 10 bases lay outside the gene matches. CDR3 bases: TGTGCCAGCTCTTCTAGCGGGTTACCGAATGAGCAGTTCTTC. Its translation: CASSSSGLPNEQFF.

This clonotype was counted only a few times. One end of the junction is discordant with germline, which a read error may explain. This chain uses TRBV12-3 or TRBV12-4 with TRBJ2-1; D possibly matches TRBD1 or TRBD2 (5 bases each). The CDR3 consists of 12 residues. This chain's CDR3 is CASSFGRGPPCF. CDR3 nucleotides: TGTGCCAGCAGTTTCGGTCGGGGACCGCCGTGCTTC.

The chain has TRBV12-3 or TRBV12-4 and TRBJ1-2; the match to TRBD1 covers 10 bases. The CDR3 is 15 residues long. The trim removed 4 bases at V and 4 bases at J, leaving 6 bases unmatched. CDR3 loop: CASSSRQGASYGYTF. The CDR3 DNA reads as TGTGCCAGCAGTTCCAGACAGGGGGCTTCCTATGGCTACACCTTC.

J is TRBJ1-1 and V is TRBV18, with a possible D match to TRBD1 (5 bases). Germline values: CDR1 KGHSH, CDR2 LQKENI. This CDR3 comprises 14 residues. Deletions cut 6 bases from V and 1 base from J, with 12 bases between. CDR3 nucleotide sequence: TGTGCCAGCTCTATCAGCAGGGAGAACACTGAAGCTTTCTTT. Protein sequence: CASSISRENTEAFF.

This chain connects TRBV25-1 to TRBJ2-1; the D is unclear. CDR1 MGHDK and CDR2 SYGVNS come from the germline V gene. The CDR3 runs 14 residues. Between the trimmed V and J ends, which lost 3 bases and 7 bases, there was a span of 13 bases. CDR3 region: CASSEPLVRNEQFF. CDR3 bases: TGTGCCAGCAGTGAGCCTCTAGTCCGGAATGAGCAGTTCTTC.

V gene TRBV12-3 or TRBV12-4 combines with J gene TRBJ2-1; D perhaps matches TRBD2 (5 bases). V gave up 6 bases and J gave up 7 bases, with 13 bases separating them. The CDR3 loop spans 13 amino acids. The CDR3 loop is CASSRAEGNEQFF. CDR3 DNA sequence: TGTGCCAGCAGCCGAGCAGAGGGAAATGAGCAGTTCTTC.

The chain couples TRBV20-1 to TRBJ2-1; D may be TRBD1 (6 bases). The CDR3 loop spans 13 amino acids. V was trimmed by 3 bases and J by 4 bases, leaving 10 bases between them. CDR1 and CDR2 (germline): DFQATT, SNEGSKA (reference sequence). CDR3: CSASGQFYNEQFF. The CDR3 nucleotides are TGCAGTGCTAGTGGACAGTTTTACAATGAGCAGTTCTTC.

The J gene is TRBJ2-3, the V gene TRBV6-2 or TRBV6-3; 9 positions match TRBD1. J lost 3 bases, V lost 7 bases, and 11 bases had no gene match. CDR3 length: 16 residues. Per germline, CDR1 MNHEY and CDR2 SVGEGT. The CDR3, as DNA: TGTGCCAGCAAACTGGACAGGGGTTCTGGGACAGATACGCAGTATTTT. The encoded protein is CASKLDRGSGTDTQYF.

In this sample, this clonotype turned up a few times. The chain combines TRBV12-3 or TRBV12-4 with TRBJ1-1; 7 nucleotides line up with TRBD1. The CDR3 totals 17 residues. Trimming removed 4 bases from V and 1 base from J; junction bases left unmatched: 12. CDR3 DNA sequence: TGTGCCAGCAGTTCATTACTAGCCGGGACAGCGAACACTGAAGCTTTCTTT. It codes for CASSSLLAGTANTEAFF.

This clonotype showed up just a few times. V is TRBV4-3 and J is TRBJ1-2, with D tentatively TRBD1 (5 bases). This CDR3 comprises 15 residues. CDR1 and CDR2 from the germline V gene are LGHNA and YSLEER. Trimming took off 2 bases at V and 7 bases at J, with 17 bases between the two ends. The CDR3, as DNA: TGCGCCAGCAGCCAATCTTTCCCAGGGCCGAGTGGCTACACCTTC. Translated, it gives CASSQSFPGPSGYTF.

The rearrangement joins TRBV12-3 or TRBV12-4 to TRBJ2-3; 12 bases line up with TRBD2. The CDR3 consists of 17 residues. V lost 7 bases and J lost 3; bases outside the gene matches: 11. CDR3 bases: TGTGCCAGCAACCAGCTAGCGGGAGGGCCTTGGACAGATACGCAGTATTTT. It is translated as CASNQLAGGPWTDTQYF.